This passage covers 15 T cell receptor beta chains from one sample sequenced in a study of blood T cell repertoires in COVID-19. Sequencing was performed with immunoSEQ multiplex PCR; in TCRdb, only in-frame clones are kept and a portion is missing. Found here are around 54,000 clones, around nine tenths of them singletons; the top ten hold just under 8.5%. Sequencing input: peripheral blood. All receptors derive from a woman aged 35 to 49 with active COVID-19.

The CDR3, as DNA: TGTGCCAGCAGTCGGACTAGGATAGAGACCCAGTACTTC. This translates into CASSRTRIETQYF. The chain carries TRBV6-5 and TRBJ2-5; 7 bases are shared with TRBD2. Germline lookup yields CDR1 MNHEY and CDR2 SVGAGI. V was clipped by 5 bases and J by 4 bases; unmatched bases: 4. CDR3 length equals 13 residues.

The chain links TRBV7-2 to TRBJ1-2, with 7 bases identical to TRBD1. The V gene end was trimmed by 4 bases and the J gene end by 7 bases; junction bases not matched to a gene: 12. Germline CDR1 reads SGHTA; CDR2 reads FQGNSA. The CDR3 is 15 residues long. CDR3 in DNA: TGTGCCAGCAGCTCACAATACAGGGGTGACGGTGGCTACACCTTC. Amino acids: CASSSQYRGDGGYTF. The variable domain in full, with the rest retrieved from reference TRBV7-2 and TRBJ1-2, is GAGVSQSPSNKVTEKGKDVELRCDPISGHTALYWYRQSLGQGLEFLIYFQGNSAPDKSGLPSDRFSAERTGGSVSTLTIQRTQQEDSAVYLCASSSQYRGDGGYTFGSGTRLTVV.

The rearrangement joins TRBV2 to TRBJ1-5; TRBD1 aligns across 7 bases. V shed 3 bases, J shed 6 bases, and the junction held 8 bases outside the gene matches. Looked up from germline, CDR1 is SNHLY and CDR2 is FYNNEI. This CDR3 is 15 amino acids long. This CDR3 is CASSELARGTQPQHF. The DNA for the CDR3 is TGTGCCAGCAGTGAGTTGGCCAGGGGGACTCAGCCCCAGCATTTT. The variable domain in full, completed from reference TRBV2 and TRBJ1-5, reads EPEVTQTPSHQVTQMGQEVILRCVPISNHLYFYWYRQILGQKVEFLVSFYNNEISEKSEIFDDQFSVERPDGSNFTLKIRSTKLEDSAMYFCASSELARGTQPQHFGDGTRLSIL.

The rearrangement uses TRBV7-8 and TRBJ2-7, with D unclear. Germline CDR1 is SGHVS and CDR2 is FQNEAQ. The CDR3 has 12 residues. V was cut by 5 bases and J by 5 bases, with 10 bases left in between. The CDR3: CASSPPGHEQYF. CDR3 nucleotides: TGTGCCAGCAGCCCCCCAGGCCACGAGCAGTACTTC.

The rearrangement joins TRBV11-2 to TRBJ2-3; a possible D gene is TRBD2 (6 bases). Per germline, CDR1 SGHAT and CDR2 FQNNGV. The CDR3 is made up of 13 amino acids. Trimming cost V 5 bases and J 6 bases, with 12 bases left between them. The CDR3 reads CASSLLATDTQYF. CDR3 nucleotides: TGTGCCAGCAGCCTACTAGCAACGGATACGCAGTATTTT.

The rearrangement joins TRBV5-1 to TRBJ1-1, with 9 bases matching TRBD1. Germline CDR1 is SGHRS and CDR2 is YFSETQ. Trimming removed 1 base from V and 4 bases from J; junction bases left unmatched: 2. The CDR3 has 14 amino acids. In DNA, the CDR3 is TGCGCCAGCAGCTTGACAGGGGGCATCACTGAAGCTTTCTTT. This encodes CASSLTGGITEAFF. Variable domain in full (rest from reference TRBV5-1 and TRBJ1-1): KAGVTQTPRYLIKTRGQQVTLSCSPISGHRSVSWYQQTPGQGLQFLFEYFSETQRNKGNFPGRFSGRQFSNSRSEMNVSTLELGDSALYLCASSLTGGITEAFFGQGTRLTVV.

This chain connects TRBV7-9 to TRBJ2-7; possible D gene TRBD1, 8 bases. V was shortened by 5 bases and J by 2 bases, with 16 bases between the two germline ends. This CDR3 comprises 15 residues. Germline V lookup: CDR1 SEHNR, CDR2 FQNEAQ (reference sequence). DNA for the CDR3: TGTGCCAGCAGCCCTGGACAGGGACTACCCTACGAGCAGTACTTC. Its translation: CASSPGQGLPYEQYF.

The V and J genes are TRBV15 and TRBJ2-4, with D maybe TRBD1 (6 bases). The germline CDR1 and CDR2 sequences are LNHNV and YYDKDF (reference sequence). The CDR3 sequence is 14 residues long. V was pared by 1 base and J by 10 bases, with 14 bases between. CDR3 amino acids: CATSRGRQARIQYF. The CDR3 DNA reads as TGTGCCACCAGCAGAGGGCGACAGGCCCGGATTCAGTACTTC.

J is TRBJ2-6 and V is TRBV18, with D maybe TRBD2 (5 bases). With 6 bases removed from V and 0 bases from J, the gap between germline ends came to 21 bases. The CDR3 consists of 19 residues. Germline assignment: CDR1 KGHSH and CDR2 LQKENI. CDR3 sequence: CASSPQRSGISSGANVLTF. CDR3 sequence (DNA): TGTGCCAGCTCCCCTCAGCGGTCGGGGATCTCCTCTGGGGCCAACGTCCTGACTTTC.

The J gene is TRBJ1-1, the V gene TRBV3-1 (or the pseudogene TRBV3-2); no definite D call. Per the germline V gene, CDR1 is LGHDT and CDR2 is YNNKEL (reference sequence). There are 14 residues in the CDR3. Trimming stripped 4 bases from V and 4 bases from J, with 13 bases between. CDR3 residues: CASSPGGLGTEAFF. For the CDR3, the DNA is TGTGCCAGCAGCCCCGGCGGGTTGGGCACTGAAGCTTTCTTT.

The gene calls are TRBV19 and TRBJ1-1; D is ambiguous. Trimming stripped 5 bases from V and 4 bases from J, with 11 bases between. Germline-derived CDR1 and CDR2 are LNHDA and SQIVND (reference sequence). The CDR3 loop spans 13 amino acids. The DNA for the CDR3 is TGTGCCAGTAGTCCCTCCGTGAGCACTGAAGCTTTCTTT. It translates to CASSPSVSTEAFF.

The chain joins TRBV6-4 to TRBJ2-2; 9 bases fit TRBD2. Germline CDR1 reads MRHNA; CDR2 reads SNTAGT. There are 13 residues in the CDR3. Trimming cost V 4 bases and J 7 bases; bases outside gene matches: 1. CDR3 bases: TGTGCCAGCAGTGCGACTAGCGGCGGGGAGCTGTTTTTT. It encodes CASSATSGGELFF.

The CDR3 DNA sequence: TGCGCCAGCAGCCTAACGGGCTATGGCTACACCTTC. Translation: CASSLTGYGYTF. This chain uses TRBV5-1 with TRBJ1-2; D is unresolved. V was pared by 4 bases and J by 4 bases, with 8 bases between. CDR1 is SGHRS and CDR2 is YFSETQ in the germline V gene. CDR3 size: 12 residues.

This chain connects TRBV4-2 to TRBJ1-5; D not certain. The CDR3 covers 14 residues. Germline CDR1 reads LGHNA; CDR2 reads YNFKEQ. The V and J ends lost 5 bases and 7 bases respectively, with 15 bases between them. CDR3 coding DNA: TGTGCCAGCAGCTTATCACCCGGGAACCAGCCCCAGCATTTT. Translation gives CASSLSPGNQPQHF.

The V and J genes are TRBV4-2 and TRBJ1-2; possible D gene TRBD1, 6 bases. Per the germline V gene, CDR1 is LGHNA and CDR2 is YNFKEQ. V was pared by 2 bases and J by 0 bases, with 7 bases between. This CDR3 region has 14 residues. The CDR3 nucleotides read TGTGCCAGCAGCCAACAGGGGACTAACTATGGCTACACCTTC. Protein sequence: CASSQQGTNYGYTF.